These 23 T cell receptor beta chains originate from one sample sequenced in a study of T-cell reconstitution after alpha-beta-depleted transplantation in children. This sample's TCRbeta library carried unique molecular identifier barcodes. TCRdb analysed the PCR reads with MiXCR anew, one entry per CDR3 protein. The sample contains approximately 98,000 distinct CDR3 sequences, about 6.5% of which appear only once. The specimen was PBMCs, mostly from graft donor cells, collected 360 days after TCRalphabeta/CD19-depleted stem cell transplant. The receptors come from a male patient between 2 and 10 years old who had a stem cell transplant for acute lymphoblastic leukemia, so the T cells may come from the graft donor.

Concerning this clonotype: A clone one base away is much larger, so this may be a read error. The genes are TRBV6-5 and TRBJ2-5, with no clear D. CDR1 MNHEY and CDR2 SVGAGI come from the germline V gene. The CDR3 loop spans 14 amino acids. The CDR3 loop is CASSYSGFPETHYF. As DNA, the CDR3 is TGTGCCAGCAGTTACAGTGGGTTCCCAGAGACCCATTACTTC.

The gene calls are TRBV6-5 and TRBJ1-5, with no clear D. Germline assignment: CDR1 MNHEY and CDR2 SVGAGI. CDR3 length: 15 amino acids. V was clipped by 3 bases and J by 1 base, with 10 bases between them. The CDR3 region is CASSYVTGSNQPQHF. The CDR3 nucleotides are TGTGCCAGCAGTTATGTCACGGGGAGCAATCAGCCCCAGCATTTT.

This clonotype showed up just once. V and J are TRBV11-3 and TRBJ2-3; possible D gene TRBD1, 6 bases. This CDR3 region has 15 residues. V was trimmed by 4 bases and J by 5 bases, leaving 16 bases between them. Germline CDR1 SGHNT, CDR2 YENEEA. The chain's CDR3 is CASSSLEQGRDTQYF. CDR3 DNA sequence: TGTGCCAGCAGCTCCTTGGAACAGGGCCGAGATACGCAGTATTTT.

There are many counts of this clonotype. The V and J genes are TRBV9 and TRBJ2-1; 8 positions agree with TRBD2. Germline-derived CDR1 and CDR2 are SGDLS and YYNGEE. V shed 2 bases and J 3 bases; nucleotides not matched to a gene: 4. The CDR3 has 15 amino acids. The CDR3: CASSVKSGSYNEQFF. The CDR3 DNA is TGTGCCAGCAGCGTTAAAAGCGGGAGCTACAATGAGCAGTTCTTC.

There are many counts of this clonotype. The genes are TRBV9 and TRBJ2-2; perhaps TRBD2 as D (5 bases). The CDR3 spans 18 residues. Germline lookup yields CDR1 SGDLS and CDR2 YYNGEE. Trimming removed 3 bases from V and 5 bases from J, with 23 bases in between. The CDR3 bases are TGTGCCAGCAGCGGTGCAATTAGCGTTCAGAGGGTAACCGGGGAGCTGTTTTTT. Encoded protein: CASSGAISVQRVTGELFF.

In its sample, this clonotype was seen many times. The CDR3 loop is CASSVDPNEKLFF. As DNA, the CDR3 is TGTGCCAGCAGCGTAGACCCCAATGAAAAACTGTTTTTT. This chain links TRBV9 with TRBJ1-4; D uncertain. Germline loops: CDR1 SGDLS, CDR2 YYNGEE. CDR3 length equals 13 residues. V dropped 0 bases and J dropped 5 bases, with 5 bases sitting between them.

This chain connects TRBV5-4 to TRBJ2-7; 9 bases match TRBD2. In germline, CDR1 is SGHNT, CDR2 YYREEE (reference sequence). The CDR3 consists of 14 residues. With V trimmed by 0 bases and J by 9 bases, 7 bases remained unmatched. The CDR3 DNA reads as TGTGCCAGCAGCTTGGCCGCGGGAGGGTCCGCGCAGTACTTC. This sequence encodes CASSLAAGGSAQYF.

This clonotype was counted at least ten times. The chain has TRBV11-3 and TRBJ2-2; D unclear. CDR3 length: 13 amino acids. In germline, CDR1 is SGHNT, CDR2 YENEEA. V lost 6 bases, J lost 1 base, and 6 bases lay in between. The CDR3 region is CASRYRNTGELFF. CDR3 bases: TGTGCCAGCAGGTACAGGAACACCGGGGAGCTGTTTTTT.

The chain recombines TRBV6-2 or TRBV6-3 with TRBJ2-7; D is unclear. V lost 0 bases, J lost 6 bases, and 6 bases lay in between. Germline CDR1 is MNHEY and CDR2 is SVGEGT. The CDR3 covers 12 residues. Here the CDR3 reads CASSYSRSEQYF. In DNA, the CDR3 is TGTGCCAGCAGTTACTCGCGGAGCGAGCAGTACTTC.

CDR3 sequence: CASPCVGAFF. CDR3 nucleotides: TGTGCCAGCCCCTGTGTAGGAGCTTTCTTT. V gene TRBV7-4 combines with J gene TRBJ1-1; no clear D. Germline-derived CDR1 and CDR2 are SGHVT and SQSDAQ. V shed 8 bases and J shed 10 bases, with 11 bases lying between them. CDR3 length: 10 amino acids.

In its sample, this clonotype was seen many times. The chain recombines TRBV9 with TRBJ1-1, with D tentatively TRBD1 (6 bases). Germline lookup yields CDR1 SGDLS and CDR2 YYNGEE. V was cut by 0 bases and J by 7 bases, with 16 bases left in between. The CDR3 runs 15 residues. As DNA, the CDR3 is TGTGCCAGCAGCGTAGGGAAGACAGGTCCCCATGAAGCTTTCTTT. Protein product: CASSVGKTGPHEAFF.

This clonotype came up many times. This sequence joins TRBV7-2 and TRBJ2-1; the D gene is possibly TRBD1 (5 bases). In germline, CDR1 is SGHTA, CDR2 FQGNSA. CDR3 length: 13 residues. Deletions cut 5 bases from V and 4 bases from J, with 9 bases between. CDR3 DNA sequence: TGTGCCAGCAGCCTGGACACATACAATGAGCAGTTCTTC. Protein sequence: CASSLDTYNEQFF.

The chain recombines TRBV4-2 with TRBJ1-4, with TRBD1 as a possible D gene (5 bases). CDR1 and CDR2 (germline): LGHNA, YNFKEQ. The CDR3 is 16 amino acids. Trimming shortened V by 4 bases and J by 10 bases, and 22 bases separated the two germline ends. The DNA of the CDR3 is TGTGCCAGCAGCCCCCCGGGGAGGACGAGGGACGGAAAACTGTTTTTT. Encoded protein: CASSPPGRTRDGKLFF.

Turning to this clonotype: One end of the junction does not line up with germline, which may come from a read error. V is TRBV20-1 and J is TRBJ2-1; 7 bases agree with TRBD2. Germline V gene data show CDR1 as DFQATT and CDR2 as SNEGSKA (reference sequence). The CDR3 runs 16 residues. CDR3 DNA: TGCTGTGCTAGAGTCATGAATGGGTGGGGGGGTAATGAGCAGTTCTTC. Translating gives CCARVMNGWGGNEQFF.

This clonotype was counted ten times or more. The J gene is TRBJ2-1, the V gene TRBV7-9; 7 bases match TRBD2. J gave up 2 bases and V 5 bases, and 9 bases lay outside the gene matches. Germline CDR1 and CDR2: SEHNR and FQNEAQ (reference sequence). This CDR3 contains 16 residues. The DNA for the CDR3 is TGTGCCAGCAGCCCTAAAGGCGGGAGAACCTACAATGAGCAGTTCTTC. Translating gives CASSPKGGRTYNEQFF.

Remarks on this clonotype: A much larger clone differs by one base, so this may be a read error. CDR3 sequence (DNA): TGTGCCAGCAGCCCCAGTCCCCGACAGAATTCCTACGATCAGTACTTC. Its translation is CASSPSPRQNSYDQYF. This chain links TRBV9 with TRBJ2-7; D might be TRBD1 (5 bases). This CDR3 is built from 16 residues. Germline V CDR1 and CDR2: SGDLS, YYNGEE.

A few counts support this clonotype. The gene calls are TRBV7-6 and TRBJ2-5, with D perhaps matching TRBD1 (5 bases). The CDR3 is 15 residues long. Germline CDR1 reads SGHVS; CDR2 reads FNYEAQ. The V end was cut by 5 bases, the J end by 5 bases, with 18 bases between. In nucleotides, the CDR3 is TGTGCCAGCAGCGAATCAGGGCCCATGGAGGAGACCCAGTACTTC. Encoded protein: CASSESGPMEETQYF.

This clonotype was seen more than once but under ten times. The rearrangement links TRBV4-3 to TRBJ2-7; D remains unclear. The CDR3 is 12 residues long. Germline CDR1 is LGHNA and CDR2 is YSLEER. V was shortened by 1 base and J by 6 bases, with 7 bases between the two germline ends. CDR3 amino acids: CASSQGSREQYF. The CDR3 bases are TGCGCCAGCAGCCAAGGCAGCCGCGAGCAGTACTTC.

At least ten counts were recorded for this clonotype. J is TRBJ1-1 and V is TRBV12-3 or TRBV12-4; TRBD1 might be the D (6 bases). V gave up 8 bases and J gave up 3 bases, with 16 bases separating them. The length of the CDR3 is 14 residues. CDR3 in DNA: TGTGCCAGCTCTTTAGGGGGGCCAGACACTGAAGCTTTCTTT. Translated, it gives CASSLGGPDTEAFF.

The rearrangement links TRBV28 to TRBJ1-2; TRBD1 matches 10 bases. This CDR3 contains 13 residues. From germline, CDR1 is MDHEN and CDR2 SYDVKM. Losses at the gene ends were 3 bases for V and 8 bases for J; bases not matched to a gene: 3. The CDR3 DNA follows: TGTGCCAGCAGTTTGAGGGGACAGGGGGGCTACACCTTC. Translation gives CASSLRGQGGYTF.

This clonotype occurred a few times. The chain combines TRBV4-3 with TRBJ2-7; TRBD2 aligns across 9 bases. The CDR3 is 19 amino acids. CDR1 is LGHNA, CDR2 YSLEER, per germline. Germline trimming cut 2 bases from V and 6 bases from J; bases unmatched to any gene: 20. The CDR3 sequence is CASSQKGGESLAGDGEQYF. DNA for the CDR3: TGCGCCAGCAGCCAAAAGGGGGGGGAAAGTTTAGCGGGAGACGGCGAGCAGTACTTC.

The sample holds many counts of this clonotype. V is TRBV11-2 and J is TRBJ2-5; TRBD2 might be the D (6 bases). Trimming pared 1 base from V and 2 bases from J, leaving 11 bases between. The CDR3 runs to 15 residues. Germline lookup yields CDR1 SGHAT and CDR2 FQNNGV. The CDR3 protein is CASSLAWGGQETQYF. CDR3 nucleotides: TGTGCCAGCAGCTTAGCTTGGGGAGGTCAAGAGACCCAGTACTTC.

At least ten counts were recorded for this clonotype. This chain joins TRBV5-1 and TRBJ2-7, with a weak D call TRBD2 (5 bases). Trimming stripped 0 bases from V and 1 base from J, with 11 bases between. CDR3 length: 15 residues. Germline CDR1 is SGHRS and CDR2 is YFSETQ. The CDR3 DNA reads TGCGCCAGCAGCTTGGCGGGTAGCGAGTCCTACGAGCAGTACTTC. Translating gives CASSLAGSESYEQYF. Full variable domain (rest looked up from reference TRBV5-1 and TRBJ2-7): KAGVTQTPRYLIKTRGQQVTLSCSPISGHRSVSWYQQTPGQGLQFLFEYFSETQRNKGNFPGRFSGRQFSNSRSEMNVSTLELGDSALYLCASSLAGSESYEQYFGPGTRLTVT.